This T cell receptor beta chain is from a study of shared clonotypes between healthy human individuals. Study background: CD4 naive and CD4 memory each took three plates per donor, while CD8 naive took two and CD8 memory one.

General study results and limits: All-four-donor shared clonotypes had higher generation probabilities than non-shared clonotypes did. Clonotype sharing among donors was expected to depend on sequencing depth. For naive CD4 cells, roughly 5.5% of clonotypes were shared across a handful of donors.

The protocol was immunoSEQ multiplex PCR, while the TCRdb copy is restricted to in-frame clones and leaves out a portion. This repertoire shows around 2,000,000 clones, just under 95% found once; its top ten account for 1% to 1.5%. This clone showed up just once. Its antigen is unknown. The sample has other DNA sequences that encode this CDR3 too. Terminally differentiated effector memory CD45RA+ cells were excluded from the naive CD8 cells, which were CD45RO-negative and positively selected for CCR7. The CDR3 is 14 residues long. Germline V gene lookup returns CDR1 MNHEY and CDR2 SMNVEV (reference sequence). Between the trimmed V and J ends, which lost 2 bases and 6 bases, there was a span of 11 bases.

This receptor was identified in a man between 18 and 35 years old in good health. The material sequenced was naive CD8+ T cells sorted from blood. The chain is built from TRBV27 and TRBJ2-1; possible D gene TRBD1, 6 bases. This CDR3 is CASSLGQGINEQFF. CDR3 DNA sequence: TGTGCCAGCAGTTTAGGGCAGGGGATCAATGAGCAGTTCTTC.